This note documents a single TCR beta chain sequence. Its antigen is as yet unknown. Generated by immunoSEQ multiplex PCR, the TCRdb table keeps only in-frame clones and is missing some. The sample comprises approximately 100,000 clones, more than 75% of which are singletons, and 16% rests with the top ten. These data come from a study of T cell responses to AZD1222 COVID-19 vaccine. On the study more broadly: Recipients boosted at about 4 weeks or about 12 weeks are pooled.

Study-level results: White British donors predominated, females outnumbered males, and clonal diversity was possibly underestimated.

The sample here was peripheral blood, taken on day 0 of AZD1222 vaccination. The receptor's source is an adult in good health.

The CDR3 here is CASSTQGGTGELFF. The DNA for the CDR3 is TGTGCCAGCAGCACCCAGGGGGGCACCGGGGAGCTGTTTTTT. This chain joins TRBV6-5 and TRBJ2-2, with D possibly matching TRBD1 (7 bases). Trimming stripped 6 bases from V and 4 bases from J, with 12 bases between. The CDR3 length is 14 residues. Per germline, CDR1 MNHEY and CDR2 SVGAGI.